This T cell receptor (beta chain) was observed in a study of T-cell reconstitution after alpha-beta-depleted transplantation in children. Unique molecular identifiers were used in preparing the TCRbeta library. TCRdb ran MiXCR on the PCR reads and lists one entry per CDR3 protein. The table includes roughly 350,000 distinct CDR3 sequences, 9% to 12% detected once. This clonotype was sampled from a human donor who donated a stem cell graft to a child with acute lymphoblastic leukemia. Specimen: PBMCs from the stem cell graft donor, collected from the stem cell graft.

The CDR3 coding sequence is TGTGCCAGCAGTGATTTCACTGGCCATTGGGATGAGCAGTTCTTC. This translates into CASSDFTGHWDEQFF. The chain links TRBV25-1 to TRBJ2-1; D remains unclear. Germline values: CDR1 MGHDK, CDR2 SYGVNS. The CDR3 runs to 15 residues. V lost 3 bases, J lost 8 bases, and 17 bases lay in between.